This record covers a single T cell receptor beta chain. Its target is not known. The data originate from a study of OX40 agonist ivuxolimab in advanced cancers. Study context: Ivuxolimab, which patients received intravenously every 2 weeks, was dosed at 0.01 to 10 mg/kg. The diagnoses of dose-escalation patients were hepatocellular carcinoma, melanoma, renal cell or head and neck cancer. Study observations and caveats: Low normalized T-cell clonal expansion was additionally recorded for some nonresponders.

TCRdb's table, derived via immunoSEQ multiplex PCR, lists solely in-frame clones and lacks some. The table records around 80,000 clones, approximately 85% of them present only once. CDR3 length equals 17 residues. Trimming at V came to 2 bases and at J to 0 bases, leaving 7 bases not matched to a gene. Germline CDR1 reads MDHEN; CDR2 reads SYDVKM. The clonotype originates from an adult with an advanced solid tumor such as melanoma, head and neck, liver or kidney cancer. J is TRBJ2-5 and V is TRBV28; 9 bases match TRBD2. The sequencing used CD4+ or CD8+ T cells sorted from blood, collected in a trial of the OX40 agonist ivuxolimab. This CDR3 reads CASSLEAGGSYQETQYF. CDR3 coding DNA: TGTGCCAGCAGTTTAGAGGCGGGGGGGTCGTACCAAGAGACCCAGTACTTC.